A selection of T cell receptor beta chains follows, all from one sample in a study of identifying expanded T cells in peripheral blood. TCRdb keeps only in-frame clones here, not all; method: immunoSEQ multiplex PCR. This sample has 85,000 to 100,000 clones; about 91% occur once, and the top ten carry around 4.1%. Sequenced material: blood. These receptors were taken from a person aged 18 to 70 in good health. Each CDR3 is given with its conserved first and last residue. The order of the fields is V gene, clone size, J gene, D gene, CDR3 protein, CDR3 DNA. D genes are given only for firm matches. Not all rows give a size; the values are once, few, many and, for expanded clones, a class.

V gene: TRBV6-5; clone size: .; J gene: TRBJ2-1; D gene: .; CDR3 protein: CASSYYQGYNEQFF; CDR3 DNA: TGTGCCAGCAGTTACTATCAGGGCTACAATGAGCAGTTCTTC
V gene: TRBV11-3; clone size: .; J gene: TRBJ2-1; D gene: .; CDR3 protein: CASSLLHNEQFF; CDR3 DNA: TGTGCCAGCAGCCTTTTACACAATGAGCAGTTCTTC
V gene: TRBV27; clone size: .; J gene: TRBJ1-5; D gene: .; CDR3 protein: CASSFGNQPQHF; CDR3 DNA: TGTGCCAGCAGTTTCGGGAATCAGCCCCAGCATTTT
V gene: TRBV30; clone size: once; J gene: TRBJ1-5; D gene: .; CDR3 protein: CAWKRGSNQPQHF; CDR3 DNA: TGTGCCTGGAAGAGGGGTAGCAATCAGCCCCAGCATTTT
V gene: TRBV21-1; clone size: .; J gene: TRBJ2-1; D gene: .; CDR3 protein: CASSKGEGGTAYNEQFF; CDR3 DNA: TGTGCCAGCAGCAAAGGAGAGGGCGGGACAGCCTACAATGAGCAGTTCTTC
V gene: TRBV6-5; clone size: .; J gene: TRBJ1-2; D gene: .; CDR3 protein: CASREAANYGYTF; CDR3 DNA: TGTGCCAGCCGAGAAGCAGCTAACTATGGCTACACCTTC
V gene: TRBV5-1; clone size: .; J gene: TRBJ1-6; D gene: .; CDR3 protein: CASSPGLASPLHF; CDR3 DNA: TGCGCCAGCAGCCCGGGACTGGCTTCACCCCTCCACTTT
V gene: TRBV4-1; clone size: .; J gene: TRBJ2-1; D gene: TRBD2; CDR3 protein: CASLQQAGGPYNEQFF; CDR3 DNA: TGCGCCAGCTTACAACAAGCGGGGGGGCCCTACAATGAGCAGTTCTTC
V gene: TRBV6-5; clone size: .; J gene: TRBJ1-6; D gene: TRBD1; CDR3 protein: CASSYSWAGGGSPLHF; CDR3 DNA: TGTGCCAGCAGTTACTCTTGGGCAGGGGGCGGTTCACCCCTCCACTTT
V gene: TRBV5-4; clone size: .; J gene: TRBJ2-7; D gene: TRBD2; CDR3 protein: CASSLAGGSSLPYEQYF; CDR3 DNA: TGTGCCAGCAGCTTGGCCGGGGGGTCTTCACTCCCTTACGAGCAGTACTTC
V gene: TRBV27; clone size: .; J gene: TRBJ1-2; D gene: .; CDR3 protein: CATLLDLVVNYGYTF; CDR3 DNA: TGTGCCACCCTCCTTGATTTAGTCGTTAACTATGGCTACACCTTC
V gene: TRBV29-1; clone size: few; J gene: TRBJ2-7; D gene: .; CDR3 protein: CSVVGAHSYEQYF; CDR3 DNA: TGCAGCGTTGTAGGAGCACACTCCTACGAGCAGTACTTC
V gene: TRBV28; clone size: .; J gene: TRBJ1-2; D gene: .; CDR3 protein: CASSLLRDGYTF; CDR3 DNA: TGTGCCAGCAGTTTACTCCGGGACGGCTACACCTTC
V gene: TRBV5-5; clone size: .; J gene: TRBJ1-1; D gene: .; CDR3 protein: CASSPREAGNTEAFF; CDR3 DNA: TGTGCCAGCAGCCCTCGCGAGGCTGGGAACACTGAAGCTTTCTTT
V gene: TRBV6-5; clone size: .; J gene: TRBJ1-2; D gene: .; CDR3 protein: CASSYSRVDYGYTF; CDR3 DNA: TGTGCCAGCAGTTACTCCAGGGTCGACTATGGCTACACCTTC
V gene: TRBV5-1; clone size: .; J gene: TRBJ2-6; D gene: .; CDR3 protein: CASSSGTTISGANVLTF; CDR3 DNA: TGCGCCAGCAGCTCCGGGACAACCATCTCTGGGGCCAACGTCCTGACTTTC
V gene: TRBV4-1; clone size: .; J gene: TRBJ1-5; D gene: .; CDR3 protein: CASSLYSNQPQHF; CDR3 DNA: TGCGCCAGCAGCCTTTATAGCAATCAGCCCCAGCATTTT
V gene: TRBV9; clone size: .; J gene: TRBJ1-3; D gene: .; CDR3 protein: CASSPTGSSGNTIYF; CDR3 DNA: TGTGCCAGCAGCCCGACAGGAAGCTCTGGAAACACCATATATTTT
V gene: TRBV10-1; clone size: .; J gene: TRBJ1-3; D gene: .; CDR3 protein: CASGNIKSSGNTIYF; CDR3 DNA: TGCGCCAGCGGGAACATTAAGAGCTCTGGAAACACCATATATTTT
V gene: TRBV30; clone size: .; J gene: TRBJ1-1; D gene: .; CDR3 protein: CAWREQVLTEAFF; CDR3 DNA: TGTGCCTGGAGGGAACAGGTCTTAACTGAAGCTTTCTTT
V gene: TRBV4-2; clone size: .; J gene: TRBJ2-7; D gene: .; CDR3 protein: CASSRGGRGRAKSYEQYF; CDR3 DNA: TGTGCCAGCAGCAGGGGGGGCAGGGGGCGCGCGAAGTCGTACGAGCAGTACTTC
V gene: TRBV7-2; clone size: .; J gene: TRBJ2-7; D gene: TRBD2; CDR3 protein: CASSISTSGFYEQYF; CDR3 DNA: TGTGCCAGCAGCATCTCGACTAGCGGGTTCTACGAGCAGTACTTC
V gene: TRBV5-1; clone size: .; J gene: TRBJ1-1; D gene: .; CDR3 protein: CASSLELNTEAFF; CDR3 DNA: TGCGCCAGCAGCTTGGAACTGAACACTGAAGCTTTCTTT
V gene: TRBV7-3; clone size: .; J gene: TRBJ1-1; D gene: .; CDR3 protein: CASGAGVNTEAFF; CDR3 DNA: TGTGCCAGCGGGGCAGGGGTGAACACTGAAGCTTTCTTT
V gene: TRBV4-1; clone size: once; J gene: TRBJ2-7; D gene: .; CDR3 protein: CASSFGQTYEQYF; CDR3 DNA: TGCGCCAGCAGTTTCGGGCAGACCTACGAGCAGTACTTC
V gene: TRBV18; clone size: once; J gene: TRBJ1-1; D gene: .; CDR3 protein: CASSPPGGARTEAFF; CDR3 DNA: TGTGCCAGCTCACCACCCGGGGGGGCTAGGACTGAAGCTTTCTTT
V gene: TRBV1; clone size: .; J gene: TRBJ2-1; D gene: .; CDR3 protein: CTSSQDRGGPNEQFF; CDR3 DNA: TGCACCAGCAGCCAAGATCGGGGGGGGCCAAATGAGCAGTTCTTC
V gene: TRBV6-1; clone size: .; J gene: TRBJ2-5; D gene: TRBD2; CDR3 protein: CASSEASGGQETQYF; CDR3 DNA: TGTGCCAGCAGTGAAGCTAGCGGGGGGCAAGAGACCCAGTACTTC
V gene: TRBV10-1; clone size: .; J gene: TRBJ2-1; D gene: .; CDR3 protein: CASSGSPGVEFF; CDR3 DNA: TGCGCCAGCAGTGGAAGTCCAGGGGTCGAGTTCTTC
V gene: TRBV9; clone size: .; J gene: TRBJ1-2; D gene: .; CDR3 protein: CASSVGVGWTSNYGYTF; CDR3 DNA: TGTGCCAGCAGCGTGGGGGTGGGGTGGACGTCTAACTATGGCTACACCTTC
V gene: TRBV9; clone size: .; J gene: TRBJ2-7; D gene: .; CDR3 protein: CASSVGRSSSYEQYF; CDR3 DNA: TGTGCCAGCAGCGTAGGACGGTCGAGCTCCTACGAGCAGTACTTC
V gene: TRBV4-2; clone size: .; J gene: TRBJ1-1; D gene: .; CDR3 protein: CASSQDGGLQAFF; CDR3 DNA: TGTGCCAGCAGCCAAGATGGGGGGCTCCAAGCTTTCTTT
V gene: TRBV6-1; clone size: .; J gene: TRBJ1-5; D gene: .; CDR3 protein: CASSELGGFSGNQPQHF; CDR3 DNA: TGTGCCAGCAGTGAGCTGGGGGGCTTCTCTGGCAATCAGCCCCAGCATTTT
V gene: TRBV5-5; clone size: .; J gene: TRBJ2-7; D gene: .; CDR3 protein: CASSLIGPSYEQYF; CDR3 DNA: TGTGCCAGCAGCTTAATAGGGCCTTCCTACGAGCAGTACTTC
V gene: TRBV5-1; clone size: .; J gene: TRBJ2-3; D gene: .; CDR3 protein: CASSSLPTDTQYF; CDR3 DNA: TGCGCCAGCAGTTCGCTACCCACAGATACGCAGTATTTT
V gene: TRBV5-4; clone size: .; J gene: TRBJ2-7; D gene: .; CDR3 protein: CASSLVGDQTYEQYF; CDR3 DNA: TGTGCCAGCAGCTTGGTGGGCGACCAGACCTACGAGCAGTACTTC
V gene: TRBV5-1; clone size: .; J gene: TRBJ1-4; D gene: TRBD1; CDR3 protein: CASSLTGEPNEKLFF; CDR3 DNA: TGCGCCAGCAGCTTAACAGGGGAGCCTAATGAAAAACTGTTTTTT
V gene: TRBV7-2; clone size: .; J gene: TRBJ2-5; D gene: TRBD2; CDR3 protein: CASSGGIAGGQETQYF; CDR3 DNA: TGTGCCAGCAGCGGAGGGATAGCGGGAGGACAAGAGACCCAGTACTTC
V gene: TRBV9; clone size: .; J gene: TRBJ2-7; D gene: TRBD2; CDR3 protein: CASSPGIIGTSDYEQYF; CDR3 DNA: TGTGCCAGCAGCCCGGGAATCATTGGGACTAGCGACTACGAGCAGTACTTC
V gene: TRBV5-6; clone size: .; J gene: TRBJ1-2; D gene: .; CDR3 protein: CASSLTGYGYTF; CDR3 DNA: TGTGCCAGCAGCTTGACAGGTTATGGCTACACCTTC
V gene: TRBV28; clone size: .; J gene: TRBJ2-2; D gene: .; CDR3 protein: CASSWQNTGELFF; CDR3 DNA: TGTGCCAGCAGTTGGCAGAACACCGGGGAGCTGTTTTTT
V gene: TRBV25-1; clone size: .; J gene: TRBJ2-3; D gene: TRBD2; CDR3 protein: CASSEATSGITDTQYF; CDR3 DNA: TGTGCCAGCAGTGAGGCGACTAGCGGAATTACAGATACGCAGTATTTT